This T cell receptor (beta chain) was sequenced during a study of CD8+CD57+ T cells in acquired aplastic anemia (dated by TCRdb to 2016 to 2019). Regarding the complete study: A mean of approximately 3 ug of DNA, ranging from roughly 0.2 to 30 ug, was extracted from sorted CD4+ and CD8+ cells. A CD8+CD57+ expansion meant a frequency higher than the mean frequency seen in healthy subjects. The investigation overall reported the following: Roughly 30 CD8+ CDR3 sequences were found to be shared between patients and controls, but these sequences appeared to be highly expressed in patients and within the immunodominant clones of the patients. Between patients and healthy controls, no significant difference in CD8+ Simpson's diversity was found (P=0.060).

Genomic DNA served as template for TCR beta VDJ combination and CDR3 sequence profiling. TCR repertoire sequencing was run on an Illumina HiSeq 2000. In the paper's pipeline: TRBV/TRBJ rearrangement plots, CDR3 size and DJ length profiles, and Simpson's diversity index were used to assess repertoires. The immunodominant clone was defined as the most abundant DNA sequence in deep sequencing data. CDR3 amino acid sequences were checked for sharing across subjects and were also compared against the VDJdb database and published repertoires. The raw public reads went through TCRdb reprocessing: fastp at Q25, MiXCR clone calling, in-frame beta chains kept. Every distinct CDR3 protein forms one entry, paired with its most common genes and DNA. None of the V and J calls come from the authors' own analysis; TCRdb made them. This sample has approximately 200,000 distinct CDR3 sequences in its table, and roughly 50% of those were observed once. The leading ten clones occupy 15% to 20% of the sample.

Expansion of CD8+CD57+ cells had been shown by flow cytometry in the patients chosen for sequencing. Every patient had a diagnosis of severe acquired aplastic anemia based on International Study of Aplastic Anemia and Agranulocytosis and Camitta criteria. Patients had received no therapy at the time of blood sampling. The study deep-sequenced TCR repertoires of sorted CD4+ and CD8+ blood T cells from severe aplastic anemia patients and healthy subjects. Patients were enrolled under clinicaltrials.gov protocols 00001620, 01623167, 00001397, 00071045, 00081523 and 00961064 in the USA. Ficoll-Paque density gradient centrifugation was used to isolate peripheral blood mononuclear cells. CD4+ and CD8+ T cells were sorted by FACS or magnetic beads before DNA extraction. To note about this clonotype: This receptor's antigen is unknown. Here the CDR3 omits its conserved ending phenylalanine or tryptophan, so a read error is the likely source.

Trimming takes 2 bases from V and 4 bases from J, and the germline ends sit 0 bases apart. The CDR3 spans 10 amino acids, including both terminal residues. CDR3 DNA is the only sequence kept; it has 30 bases, read in frame from the first base. CDR1 and CDR2 are read off the germline V gene as SGHDT and YYEEEE. The sequenced sample consisted of sorted CD4+, CD8+, or CD8+CD57+ T cells (not recorded which) from PBMCs. The chain is encoded by TRBV5-6 joined to TRBJ1-2, with the identity of the D gene unclear. The source is a human donor with aplastic anemia. CDR3 loop: CASSFYGYTY. The DNA sequence reads TGTGCCAGCAGCTTCTATGGCTACACCTAC.